The next 21 T cell receptor beta chains were all read from a single sample in a study of vaccination effects on CD4 cells after COVID-19. For these receptors, no antigen is known. Sequencing used immunoSEQ multiplex PCR; TCRdb keeps in-frame clones, though not all of them. The sample includes tens of thousands of clones, 70% to 85% of them seen just once. Subsequent to a culture period of under 11 days, CD4+ T cells were isolated. Vaccine administered to participants consisted of two doses of either BNT162b2 or mRNA-1273. The material sequenced was CD4+ T cells from PBMCs cultured without peptide, taken after COVID-19 vaccination. The receptors here all came from a human donor who received a COVID-19 vaccine.

The chain uses TRBV6-5 and TRBJ2-2; 7 bases match TRBD2. The CDR3 runs 15 residues. From germline, CDR1 is MNHEY and CDR2 SVGAGI. V was pared by 10 bases and J by 6 bases, with 14 bases of the junction left unmatched. The CDR3 is CATGREVSTAGELFF. CDR3 bases: TGTGCCACCGGACGGGAGGTCTCTACGGCCGGGGAGCTGTTTTTT.

This chain links TRBV6-5 with TRBJ1-1, with 7 bases that match TRBD1. CDR3 length equals 13 residues. V lost 6 bases and J lost 4; bases outside the gene matches: 5. Germline V gives CDR1 MNHEY, CDR2 SVGAGI. The chain's CDR3 is CASRHTGATEAFF. In DNA form, the CDR3 reads TGTGCCAGCAGACACACAGGGGCCACTGAAGCTTTCTTT.

V and J are TRBV5-5 and TRBJ1-3; D ambiguous. CDR1 is SGHKS and CDR2 is YYEKEE in the germline V gene (reference sequence). The CDR3 consists of 13 residues. V shed 5 bases and J shed 0 bases, with 6 bases lying between them. CDR3 amino acids: CASRISSGNTIYF. In nucleotides, the CDR3 is TGTGCCAGCAGGATCAGCTCTGGAAACACCATATATTTT.

V usage is TRBV27 and J usage is TRBJ2-1, with TRBD1 matching 9 bases. The J segment lost 5 bases and the V segment lost 5 bases, leaving 7 bases of the junction unmatched. CDR3 length: 15 residues. Germline V gene data show CDR1 as MNHEY and CDR2 as SMNVEV (reference sequence). CDR3 DNA sequence: TGTGCCAGCAGTCCCTACAGGGGGCAGGACAATGAGCAGTTCTTC. It encodes CASSPYRGQDNEQFF.

The rearrangement joins TRBV5-1 to TRBJ1-1; D is uncertain. V was cut by 2 bases and J by 5 bases, with 13 bases left in between. Per germline, CDR1 SGHRS and CDR2 YFSETQ. The CDR3 consists of 14 residues. The CDR3 sequence is CASSFWAGGTEAFF. Here the CDR3 DNA reads TGCGCCAGCAGCTTTTGGGCAGGTGGGACTGAAGCTTTCTTT.

This chain joins TRBV27 and TRBJ2-4, with TRBD1 identical over 9 bases. CDR1 and CDR2 from the germline V gene are MNHEY and SMNVEV (reference sequence). The CDR3 contains 15 residues. V lost 1 base and J lost 8; bases outside the gene matches: 6. As DNA, the CDR3 is TGTGCCAGCAGTTTATTGGGGACAGGGACGGACATTCAGTACTTC. Its translation is CASSLLGTGTDIQYF.

Only a few counts were recorded for this clone. The chain carries TRBV5-1 and TRBJ2-7; D perhaps matches TRBD1 (5 bases). CDR3 size: 16 residues. Germline CDR1 and CDR2: SGHRS and YFSETQ. V lost 4 bases, J lost 4 bases, and 21 bases lay in between. CDR3: CASSPDLKTAPYEQYV. The CDR3 DNA sequence: TGCGCCAGCAGCCCCGACCTCAAGACAGCTCCTTACGAGCAGTACGTC.

The rearrangement uses TRBV15 and TRBJ1-3, with TRBD1 matching 7 bases. The CDR3 spans 17 residues. From germline, CDR1 is LNHNV and CDR2 YYDKDF (reference sequence). V was pared by 2 bases and J by 0 bases, with 7 bases of the junction left unmatched. The CDR3 nucleotides read TGTGCCACCAGCAGATCGTTTGGGACAGACTCTGGAAACACCATATATTTT. Translated, it gives CATSRSFGTDSGNTIYF.

The table lists this clone with a few counts. The chain joins TRBV6-5 to TRBJ1-6, with D hard to call. The CDR3 has 13 residues. CDR1 and CDR2 (germline): MNHEY, SVGAGI. The V end lost 2 bases, the J end lost 7 bases, and 6 bases lay between the germline ends. The CDR3 coding sequence is TGTGCCAGCAGTTACGATTCCAATTCACCCCTCCACTTT. Translation gives CASSYDSNSPLHF.

The rearrangement joins TRBV5-1 to TRBJ2-5, with a possible D match to TRBD1 (6 bases). CDR1 and CDR2 (germline): SGHRS, YFSETQ. Trimming cost V 1 base and J 5 bases, with 15 bases left between them. This CDR3 region has 15 residues. The CDR3 sequence is CASSLQLQQGETQYF. The CDR3 DNA is TGCGCCAGCAGCTTGCAGTTACAGCAGGGGGAGACCCAGTACTTC.

This clone was found once. This chain uses TRBV14 with TRBJ2-3; D is perhaps TRBD2 (5 bases). CDR3 length: 16 amino acids. CDR1 SGHDN and CDR2 FVKESK come from the germline V gene. V dropped 2 bases and J dropped 6 bases, with 18 bases sitting between them. The CDR3, as DNA: TGTGCCAGCAGCCAAATGTCTAGCCAGTTGTCTGATACGCAGTATTTT. Protein product: CASSQMSSQLSDTQYF.

The chain has TRBV10-3 and TRBJ2-7; D possibly matches TRBD1 or TRBD2 (6 bases each). CDR3 size: 14 residues. V was trimmed by 3 bases and J by 5 bases, leaving 14 bases between them. The germline V gene encodes CDR1 ENHRY and CDR2 SYGVKD. The CDR3 DNA reads TGTGCCATCAGTGACCGGGGGCCTCCGGACGAGCAGTACGTC. Translated: CAISDRGPPDEQYV.

The chain carries TRBV3-1 (or the pseudogene TRBV3-2) and TRBJ1-1; a weak D match, TRBD1 (5 bases). Germline-derived CDR1 and CDR2 are LGHDT and YNNKEL (reference sequence). Trimming removed 4 bases at V and 4 bases at J, with 13 bases between. CDR3 length: 14 residues. CDR3 DNA sequence: TGTGCCAGCAGCCTCAGCAGGGCGGGCACTGAAGCTTTCTTT. It is translated as CASSLSRAGTEAFF.

V gene TRBV5-1 combines with J gene TRBJ2-1, with 8 bases matching TRBD2. The CDR3 spans 16 residues. The V and J ends lost 0 bases and 2 bases, in that order; junction bases with no gene match: 4. Per germline, CDR1 SGHRS and CDR2 YFSETQ. CDR3 in DNA: TGCGCCAGCAGCTTGGTTAGCGGGGACCCCTACAATGAGCAGTTCTTC. Translating it yields CASSLVSGDPYNEQFF.

The CDR3 protein is CASSIQRSGNTIYF. As DNA, the CDR3 is TGTGCCAGTAGTATTCAACGCTCTGGAAACACCATATATTTT. The rearrangement uses TRBV19 and TRBJ1-3; D is undetermined. This CDR3 has 14 residues. V gave up 3 bases and J gave up 0 bases, with 6 bases separating them. Looked up from germline, CDR1 is LNHDA and CDR2 is SQIVND (reference sequence). Based on the CDR3 plus reference TRBV19 and TRBJ1-3, the full variable domain is DGGITQSPKYLFRKEGQNVTLSCEQNLNHDAMYWYRQDPGQGLRLIYYSQIVNDFQKGDIAEGYSVSREKKESFPLTVTSAQKNPTAFYLCASSIQRSGNTIYFGEGSWLTVV.

V usage is TRBV20-1 and J usage is TRBJ1-1; no definite D call. The CDR3 is made up of 11 amino acids. CDR1 is DFQATT and CDR2 is SNEGSKA in the germline V gene (reference sequence). The ends were cut back, 6 bases at V and 6 bases at J, with 11 bases in the middle. CDR3 amino acids: CSARPGSEAFF. The CDR3 bases are TGCAGTGCCCGACCGGGGTCTGAAGCTTTCTTT.

This chain connects TRBV18 to TRBJ1-2; 7 bases agree with TRBD1. Germline V gives CDR1 KGHSH, CDR2 LQKENI. The CDR3 sequence is 18 residues long. Trimming removed 6 bases from V and 0 bases from J; junction bases left unmatched: 16. The CDR3 region is CASSAGQLGRASNYGYTF. The CDR3 DNA sequence: TGTGCCAGCTCGGCGGGACAGCTCGGAAGAGCATCTAACTATGGCTACACCTTC.

The chain uses TRBV9 and TRBJ1-6; D is perhaps TRBD1 (6 bases). V dropped 2 bases and J dropped 7 bases, with 13 bases sitting between them. There are 15 residues in the CDR3. Per the germline V gene, CDR1 is SGDLS and CDR2 is YYNGEE. Written as DNA, the CDR3 is TGTGCCAGCAGCGTTCAGGGGATAGGAAATTCACCCCTCCACTTT. Amino acids: CASSVQGIGNSPLHF.

This clone was counted once. The chain uses TRBV5-4 and TRBJ2-1; 13 nucleotides agree with TRBD2. The CDR3 has 16 residues. Per the germline V gene, CDR1 is SGHNT and CDR2 is YYREEE (reference sequence). The J segment lost 3 bases and the V segment lost 4 bases, leaving 4 bases of the junction unmatched. As DNA, the CDR3 is TGTGCCAGCAGCACTGGGACTAGCGGGATCTACAATGAGCAGTTCTTC. Protein product: CASSTGTSGIYNEQFF. Full variable domain (outside the CDR3, taken from reference TRBV5-4 and TRBJ2-1): ETGVTQSPTHLIKTRGQQVTLRCSSQSGHNTVSWYQQALGQGPQFIFQYYREEENGRGNFPPRFSGLQFPNYSSELNVNALELDDSALYLCASSTGTSGIYNEQFFGPGTRLTVL.

This clone was seen just once. The rearrangement links TRBV27 to TRBJ1-3; D unresolved. The CDR3 is 15 amino acids. Per the germline V gene, CDR1 is MNHEY and CDR2 is SMNVEV (reference sequence). Trimming removed 6 bases from V and 1 base from J, with 13 bases in between. The chain's CDR3 is CASSLGRPSGNTIYF. As DNA, the CDR3 is TGTGCCAGCAGCCTCGGACGGCCTTCTGGAAACACCATATATTTT.

The chain is built from TRBV27 and TRBJ1-5; D ambiguous. The CDR3 contains 13 residues. Germline V gives CDR1 MNHEY, CDR2 SMNVEV (reference sequence). Trimming removed 3 bases at V and 7 bases at J, with 10 bases between. The CDR3 sequence is CASSLREGQPQHF. CDR3 bases: TGTGCCAGCAGTTTGCGAGAGGGCCAGCCCCAGCATTTT.